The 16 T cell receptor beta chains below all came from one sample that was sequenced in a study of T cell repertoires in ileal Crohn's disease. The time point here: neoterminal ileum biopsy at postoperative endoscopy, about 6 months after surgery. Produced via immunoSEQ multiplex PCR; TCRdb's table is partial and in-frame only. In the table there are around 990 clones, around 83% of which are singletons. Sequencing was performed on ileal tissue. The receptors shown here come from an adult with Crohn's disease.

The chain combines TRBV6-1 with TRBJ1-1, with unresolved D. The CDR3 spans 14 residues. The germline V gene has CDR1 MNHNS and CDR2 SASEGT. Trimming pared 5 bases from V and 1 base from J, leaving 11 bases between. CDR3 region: CASSIGGSNTEAFF. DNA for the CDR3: TGTGCCAGCAGTATCGGAGGTTCGAACACTGAAGCTTTCTTT.

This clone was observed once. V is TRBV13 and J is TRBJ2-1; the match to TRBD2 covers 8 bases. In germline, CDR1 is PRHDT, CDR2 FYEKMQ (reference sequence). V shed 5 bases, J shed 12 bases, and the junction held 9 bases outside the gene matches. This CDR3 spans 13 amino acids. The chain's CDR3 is CASSTGAGGGQFF. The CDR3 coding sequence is TGTGCCAGCAGCACTGGCGCCGGGGGGGGGCAGTTCTTC.

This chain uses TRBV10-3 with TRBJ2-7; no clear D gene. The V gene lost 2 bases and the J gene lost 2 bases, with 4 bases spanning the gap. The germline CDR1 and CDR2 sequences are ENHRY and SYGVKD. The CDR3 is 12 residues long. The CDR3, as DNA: TGTGCCATCAGTGAGACGGCCTACGAGCAGTACTTC. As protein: CAISETAYEQYF.

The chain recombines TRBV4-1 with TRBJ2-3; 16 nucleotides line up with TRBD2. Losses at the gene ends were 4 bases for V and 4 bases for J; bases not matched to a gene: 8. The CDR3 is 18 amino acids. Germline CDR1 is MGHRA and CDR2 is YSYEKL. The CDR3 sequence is CASSPGTSGGGRADTQYF. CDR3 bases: TGCGCCAGCAGCCCCGGGACTAGCGGGGGGGGGAGGGCAGATACGCAGTATTTT.

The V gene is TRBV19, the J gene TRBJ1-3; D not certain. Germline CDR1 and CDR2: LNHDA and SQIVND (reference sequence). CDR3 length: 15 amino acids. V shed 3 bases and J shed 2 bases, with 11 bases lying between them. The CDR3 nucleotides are TGTGCCAGTAGTATTGACCTCGCGGCTGGAAACACCATATATTTT. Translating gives CASSIDLAAGNTIYF.

In DNA, the CDR3 is TGCAGTGCTAGGGACACCTACGAGCAGTACTTC. Translation gives CSARDTYEQYF. The chain is built from TRBV20-1 and TRBJ2-7, with D possibly TRBD1 on 5 matching bases. V dropped 3 bases and J dropped 2 bases, with 5 bases sitting between them. Germline assignment: CDR1 DFQATT and CDR2 SNEGSKA (reference sequence). This CDR3 has 11 residues.

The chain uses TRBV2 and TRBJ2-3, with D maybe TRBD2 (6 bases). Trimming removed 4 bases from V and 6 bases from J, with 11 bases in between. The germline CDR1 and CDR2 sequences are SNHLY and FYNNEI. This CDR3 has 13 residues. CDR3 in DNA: TGTGCCAGCAGTGTAGGCGGGGCGGATACGCAGTATTTT. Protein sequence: CASSVGGADTQYF.

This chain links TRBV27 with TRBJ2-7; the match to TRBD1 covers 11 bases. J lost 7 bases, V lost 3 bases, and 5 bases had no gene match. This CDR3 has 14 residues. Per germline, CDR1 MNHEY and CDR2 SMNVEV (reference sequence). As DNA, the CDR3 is TGTGCCAGCAGTTTCGGGACAGGGGGAGGTGAGCAGTACTTC. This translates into CASSFGTGGGEQYF.

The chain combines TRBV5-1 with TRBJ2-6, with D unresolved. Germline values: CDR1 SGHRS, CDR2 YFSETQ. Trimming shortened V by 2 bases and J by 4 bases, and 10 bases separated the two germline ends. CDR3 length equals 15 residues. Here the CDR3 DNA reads TGCGCCAGCAGCTTTATGGAGTCCGGGGCCAACGTCCTGACTTTC. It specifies CASSFMESGANVLTF.

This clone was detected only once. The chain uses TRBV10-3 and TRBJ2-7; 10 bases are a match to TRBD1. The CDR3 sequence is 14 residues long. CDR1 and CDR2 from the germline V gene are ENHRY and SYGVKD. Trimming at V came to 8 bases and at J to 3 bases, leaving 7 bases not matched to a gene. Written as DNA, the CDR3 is TGTGCCATCGGCACCGGGACAGGGGTCTACGAGCAGTACTTC. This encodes CAIGTGTGVYEQYF.

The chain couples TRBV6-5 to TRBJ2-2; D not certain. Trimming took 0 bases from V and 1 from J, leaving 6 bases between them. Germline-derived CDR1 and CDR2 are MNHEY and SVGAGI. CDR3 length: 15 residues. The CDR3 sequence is CASSYSRQNTGELFF. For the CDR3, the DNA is TGTGCCAGCAGTTACTCCCGACAGAACACCGGGGAGCTGTTTTTT.

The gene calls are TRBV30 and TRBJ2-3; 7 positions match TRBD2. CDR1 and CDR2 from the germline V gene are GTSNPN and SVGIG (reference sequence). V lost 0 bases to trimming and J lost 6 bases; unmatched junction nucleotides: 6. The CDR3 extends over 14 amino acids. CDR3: CAWSVRQLADTQYF. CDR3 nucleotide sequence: TGTGCCTGGAGTGTTCGGCAACTAGCGGATACGCAGTATTTT.

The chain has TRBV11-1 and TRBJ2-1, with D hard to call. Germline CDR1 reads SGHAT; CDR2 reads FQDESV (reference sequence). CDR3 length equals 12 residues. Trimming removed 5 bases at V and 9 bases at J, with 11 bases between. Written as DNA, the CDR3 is TGTGCCAGCAGCCAGGCCGTGGGTGAGCAGTTCTTC. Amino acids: CASSQAVGEQFF. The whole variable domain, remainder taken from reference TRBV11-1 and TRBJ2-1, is EAEVAQSPRYKITEKSQAVAFWCDPISGHATLYWYRQILGQGPELLVQFQDESVVDDSQLPKDRFSAERLKGVDSTLKIQPAELGDSAMYLCASSQAVGEQFFGPGTRLTVL.

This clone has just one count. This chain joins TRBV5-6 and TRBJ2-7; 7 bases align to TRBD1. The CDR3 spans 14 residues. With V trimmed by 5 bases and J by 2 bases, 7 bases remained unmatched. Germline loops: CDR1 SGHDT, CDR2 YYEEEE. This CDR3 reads CASSPAGTAYEQYF. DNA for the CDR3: TGTGCCAGCAGTCCTGCCGGGACAGCCTACGAGCAGTACTTC.

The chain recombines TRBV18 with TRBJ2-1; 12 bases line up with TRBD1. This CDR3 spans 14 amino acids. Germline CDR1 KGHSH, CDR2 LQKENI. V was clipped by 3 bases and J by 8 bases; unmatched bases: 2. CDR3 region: CASSPGTGGDEQFF. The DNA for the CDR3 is TGTGCCAGCTCACCGGGGACAGGGGGCGATGAGCAGTTCTTC.

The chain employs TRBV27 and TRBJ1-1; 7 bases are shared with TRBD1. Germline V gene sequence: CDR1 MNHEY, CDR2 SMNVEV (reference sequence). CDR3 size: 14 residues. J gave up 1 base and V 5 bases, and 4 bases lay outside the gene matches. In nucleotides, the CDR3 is TGTGCCAGCAGTCGCCGACAGGGGAACACTGAAGCTTTCTTT. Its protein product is CASSRRQGNTEAFF.